Listed below are T cell receptor beta chains from one sample, sequenced in a study of beta chain features in type 1 diabetes. Assay used: immunoSEQ multiplex PCR; TCRdb lists only in-frame clones, some missing. The table shows 850,000 to 900,000 clones, with 17% occurring only once. Sequencing input: naive CD4+ T cells from blood. The receptors were gathered from a woman aged 18-29 years in good health. The CDR3 runs from the conserved cysteine through the conserved F or W. Each record gives: J gene, V gene, D gene, clone size, CDR3 DNA, CDR3 protein. The D gene is left open where the match is weak. Size is omitted from some rows. Given values are once, few, many or a class for expanded clones.

>TRBJ1-1|TRBV28|.|.
TGTGCCAGCAGTTTAATACAGGGGAACACTGAAGCTTTCTTT
CASSLIQGNTEAFF
>TRBJ1-2|TRBV19|.|few
TGTGCCAGTAGTCCCCGACGAGACTCCGGGACGATCGGCTACACCTTC
CASSPRRDSGTIGYTF
>TRBJ2-2|TRBV9|.|.
TGTGCCAGCAGCGTAGCGGGTGGCCTGGTCACCGGGGAGCTGTTTTTT
CASSVAGGLVTGELFF
>TRBJ2-7|TRBV18|.|.
TGTGCCAGCTCACGGGATCGTTACGAGCAGTACTTC
CASSRDRYEQYF
>TRBJ2-2|TRBV11-2|.|once
TGTGCCAGCAGCTTGACTTCAGGCGGCACCGGGGAGCTGTTTTTT
CASSLTSGGTGELFF
>TRBJ1-1|TRBV2|.|few
TGTGCCAGCAGGGGACAAGATACCACTGAAGCTTTCTTT
CASRGQDTTEAFF
>TRBJ2-1|TRBV4-1|.|few
TGCGCCAGCAGCCAAACCCCCGCCAGCGGAACCTACAATGAGCAGTTCTTC
CASSQTPASGTYNEQFF
>TRBJ2-7|TRBV6-5|.|.
TGTGCCAGCAGTTACAGCCCCCCAGTCGCTGGATACGAGCAGTACTTC
CASSYSPPVAGYEQYF
>TRBJ2-2|TRBV6-1|TRBD2|few
TGTGCCAGCAGTCCCCGGGGGGGTAACACCGGGGAGCTGTTTTTT
CASSPRGGNTGELFF
>TRBJ2-1|TRBV29-1|TRBD2|few
TGCAGCGCAACCGGGACTACTGAATACAATGAGCAGTTCTTC
CSATGTTEYNEQFF
>TRBJ2-1|TRBV7-2|TRBD1|few
TGTGCCAGCAGCTTCTTAGGACAGGGGGTCAATGAGCAGTTCTTC
CASSFLGQGVNEQFF
>TRBJ1-5|TRBV28|TRBD1|.
TGTGCCAGCAGTTTCCTTATGGACAGGGGCTGGGTCAATCAGCCCCAGCATTTT
CASSFLMDRGWVNQPQHF
>TRBJ2-1|TRBV6-6|.|.
TGTGCCAGCAGTTGGCGGAATGAGCAGTTCTTC
CASSWRNEQFF
>TRBJ1-4|TRBV14|TRBD1|few
TGTGCCAGCAGCCATACAGGGGTAATGACTAATGAAAAACTGTTTTTT
CASSHTGVMTNEKLFF
>TRBJ2-2|TRBV23-1|.|.
TGCGCCAGCAAAGCTCCCACCGGGACAAGGAACACCGGGGAGCTGTTTTTT
CASKAPTGTRNTGELFF
>TRBJ2-3|TRBV5-6|TRBD1|few
TGTGCCAGCAGCGGGACAGGCCTGAATACCCATACGCAGTATTTT
CASSGTGLNTHTQYF
>TRBJ1-1|TRBV6-6|.|few
TGTGCCAGCAGTACCAGGGTGGACACTGAAGCTTTCTTT
CASSTRVDTEAFF
>TRBJ2-2|TRBV28|TRBD2|.
TGTGCCAGCTTGAGGACTAGCGGCTACACCGGGGAGCTGTTTTTT
CASLRTSGYTGELFF
>TRBJ2-7|TRBV7-2|.|few
TGTGCCAGCAGCTCCGACGCCCGGAGGGTGGCCTACGAGCAGTACTTC
CASSSDARRVAYEQYF
>TRBJ2-5|TRBV5-1|.|few
TGCGCCAGCGGGGTGGAACTGGAGACCCAGTACTTC
CASGVELETQYF
>TRBJ1-2|TRBV7-2|.|few
TGTGCCAGCAGGGACACTACTAACTATGGCTACACCTTC
CASRDTTNYGYTF
>TRBJ2-3|TRBV11-2|.|.
TGTGCCAGCAGCCCTAACATGGGAGATACGCAGTATTTT
CASSPNMGDTQYF
>TRBJ2-1|TRBV9|.|.
TGTGCCAGCAGCGTAGGGCCCCCGGGTGAGCAGTTCTTC
CASSVGPPGEQFF
>TRBJ2-5|TRBV5-1|TRBD2|.
TGCGCCAGCAGTGTCGGTAGCGGGAGCGTGGAGACCCAGTACTTC
CASSVGSGSVETQYF
>TRBJ1-3|TRBV5-4|TRBD1|.
TGTGCCAGCAGCCCTGACAGGGTGGGTAACACCATATATTTT
CASSPDRVGNTIYF
>TRBJ2-1|TRBV19|.|.
TGTGCCAGTACTAAGGGAGCCAGCTCCTACAATGAGCAGTTCTTC
CASTKGASSYNEQFF
>TRBJ2-1|TRBV18|TRBD1|.
TGTGCCAGCTCACCACCCCGGACAGGAGGACAGACGAACTTGTACAATGAGCAGTTCTTC
CASSPPRTGGQTNLYNEQFF
>TRBJ1-1|TRBV11-1|.|.
TGTGCCAGCAGCCCGACGGAGGGGGTCGCTTTCTTT
CASSPTEGVAFF
>TRBJ2-3|TRBV28|.|.
TGTGCCAGCACAGGGGCGCCCGGTAGGGATACGCAGTATTTT
CASTGAPGRDTQYF
>TRBJ2-2|TRBV7-2|.|.
TGTGCCAGCAGCTTAAATCCAGCGACTATTTCCGGAGAGCTGTTTTTT
CASSLNPATISGELFF
>TRBJ2-4|TRBV11-2|.|.
TGTGCCAGCAGCTTAACCGGGGCCCTAGCCAAAAACATTCAGTACTTC
CASSLTGALAKNIQYF
>TRBJ1-3|TRBV25-1|.|.
TGTGCCAGCAGTCAAGCCGGGGCTGGAAACACCATATATTTT
CASSQAGAGNTIYF
>TRBJ2-7|TRBV20-1|.|once
TGCAGTGCTAGTGACACCTACGAGCAGTACTTC
CSASDTYEQYF
>TRBJ2-1|TRBV9|.|.
TGTGCCAGCAGCCAACGGGCCCAAGCCTTCCGGGATGAGCAGTTCTTC
CASSQRAQAFRDEQFF
>TRBJ2-7|TRBV7-8|.|.
TGTGCCAGCAGCTTAGCGGGGTTCTACGAGCAGTACTTC
CASSLAGFYEQYF
>TRBJ2-1|TRBV5-4|TRBD2|few
TGTGCCAGCAGCCAAGTGTTGGTAGCGGGGCACAATGAGCAGTTCTTC
CASSQVLVAGHNEQFF
>TRBJ1-1|TRBV5-8|.|.
TGTGCCAGCCAACGGGGGCAGGGAGTTACCACTGAAGCTTTCTTT
CASQRGQGVTTEAFF
>TRBJ1-2|TRBV29-1|.|.
TGCAGCGTTGGCAGGGTCTATGGCTACACCTTC
CSVGRVYGYTF
>TRBJ2-1|TRBV28|TRBD2|.
TGTGCCAGCAGTTTATGGGCTAGCGGGAGCTCCAACAATGAGCAGTTCTTC
CASSLWASGSSNNEQFF
>TRBJ2-1|TRBV25-1|.|few
TGTGCCAGCAGTGCCGCTACGGTTCGCCAGTTCTTC
CASSAATVRQFF
>TRBJ1-5|TRBV29-1|.|few
TGCAGCGTTGTTCTACGGGGGAACAATCAGCCCCAGCATTTT
CSVVLRGNNQPQHF
>TRBJ2-7|TRBV15|.|.
TGTGCCACCAGCAGAGATCGGGCAGGGTATAACGAGCAGTACTTC
CATSRDRAGYNEQYF
>TRBJ2-2|TRBV7-2|TRBD2|.
TGTGCCAGCAGCTTAGGACGCGGGAGGGCCGGTCTTAGCGGGGAGCTGTTTTTT
CASSLGRGRAGLSGELFF
>TRBJ2-7|TRBV7-2|.|.
TGTGCCAGCAGCTTTTCCAGGTCCTACGAGCAGTACTTC
CASSFSRSYEQYF
>TRBJ2-5|TRBV7-3|.|.
TGTGCCAGCAGCTTTCACGCGCAAGAGACCCAGTACTTC
CASSFHAQETQYF
>TRBJ2-7|TRBV2|.|few
TGTGCCAGCGGGGAATGGGAGAGCTACGAGCAGTACTTC
CASGEWESYEQYF